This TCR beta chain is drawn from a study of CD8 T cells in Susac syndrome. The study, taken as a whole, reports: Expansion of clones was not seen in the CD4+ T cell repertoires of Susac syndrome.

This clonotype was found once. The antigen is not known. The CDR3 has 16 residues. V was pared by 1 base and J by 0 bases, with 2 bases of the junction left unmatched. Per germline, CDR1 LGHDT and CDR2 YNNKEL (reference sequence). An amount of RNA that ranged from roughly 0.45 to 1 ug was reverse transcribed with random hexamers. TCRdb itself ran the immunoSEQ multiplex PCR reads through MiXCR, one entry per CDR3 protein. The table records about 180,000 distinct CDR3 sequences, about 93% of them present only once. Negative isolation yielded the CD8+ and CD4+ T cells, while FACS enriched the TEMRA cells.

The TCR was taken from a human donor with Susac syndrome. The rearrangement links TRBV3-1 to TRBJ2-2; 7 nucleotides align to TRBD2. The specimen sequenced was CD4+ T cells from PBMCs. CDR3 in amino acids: CASSQASGTNTGELFF. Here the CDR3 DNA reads TGTGCCAGCAGCCAAGCTAGCGGTACGAACACCGGGGAGCTGTTTTTT.